This T cell receptor beta chain derives from a study of cytomegalovirus exposure and HLA in healthy donors. Study-wide results and limits: It was found in a later analysis that first-cohort TCR clusters tended to co-occur in the 130 or so validation repertoires. Researchers counted about 150 TCR beta chains as cytomegalovirus-associated. Specific recognition of CMV antigens was confirmed in vitro for three chains (all CMV-associated).

For this clone: Its specificity is not known.

Generated by immunoSEQ multiplex PCR, the TCRdb table keeps only in-frame clones and is missing some. The profile covers roughly 120,000 clones, with 88% appearing a single time and 1.5% to 2% taken by the ten largest. The sample taken for sequencing was PBMCs. This sequence originates from a man in his late teens or twenties in good health and CMV-seronegative.

The chain's CDR3 is CASSFSAGGNQPQHF. The CDR3 bases are TGTGCCAGCAGCTTTTCGGCAGGTGGCAATCAGCCCCAGCATTTT. The gene calls are TRBV5-5 and TRBJ1-5; D gene ambiguous. Germline assignment: CDR1 SGHKS and CDR2 YYEKEE (reference sequence). V gave up 2 bases and J gave up 2 bases, with 11 bases separating them. This CDR3 contains 15 residues.